This TCR beta chain emerged from a study of blood T cell repertoires in COVID-19. Libraries were prepared by immunoSEQ multiplex PCR; TCRdb keeps only in-frame clonotypes and omits some of them. The sample contains under 150,000 clones, about 83% of which appear only once. CDR1 is WNHNN, CDR2 SYGVQD, per germline (reference sequence). Trimming left V 2 bases short and J 1 base short, with 5 bases between. CDR3 length: 13 amino acids. Only one count was recorded for this clone. This chain uses TRBV10-1 with TRBJ1-2; no clear D. The sequencing input was peripheral blood. The TCR was taken from a human donor in a cohort sampled during active COVID-19. The CDR3 reads CASSETDNYGYTF. Written as DNA, the CDR3 is TGCGCCAGCAGTGAGACAGATAACTATGGCTACACCTTC.